This T cell receptor beta chain was obtained from a study of blood T cell repertoires in COVID-19. Sequenced by immunoSEQ multiplex PCR; TCRdb stores in-frame clones only, minus some. The table has 300,000 or so clones, over 80% seen once. With 7 bases removed from V and 0 bases from J, the gap between germline ends came to 9 bases. CDR3 length: 13 residues. Germline lookup yields CDR1 SGHVS and CDR2 FNYEAQ. This clone came up once. The sample taken for sequencing was peripheral blood. The sequence came from a woman in her thirties or forties with acute or convalescent COVID-19. This chain joins TRBV7-6 and TRBJ1-1; D is undetermined. CDR3 amino acids: CASKKGVNTEAFF. The DNA of the CDR3 is TGTGCCAGCAAAAAAGGAGTGAACACTGAAGCTTTCTTT.